This T cell receptor beta chain stems from a study of identical twins. Findings and caveats of the study: Abundant beta clonotypes from cord blood had fewer insertions, unlike memory repertoires, which showed none.

TCRdb re-called the 5' RACE reads with MiXCR, one entry per CDR3 protein. The sample records some 900,000 distinct CDR3 sequences, 9% to 15% being singletons. Ten or more counts support this clonotype. The target antigen is unknown. The CDR3 runs to 15 residues. J gave up 1 base and V 6 bases, and 3 bases lay outside the gene matches. This sample also belongs to another study, concerning yellow fever vaccine responses in identical twins.

The origin of this receptor is a woman younger than 30 in good health. The rearrangement joins TRBV12-3 or TRBV12-4 to TRBJ2-2, with TRBD2 matching over 9 bases. Input material: PBMCs. The CDR3 sequence: CASSSGRKNTGELFF. DNA for the CDR3: TGTGCCAGCAGCAGCGGGAGGAAGAACACCGGGGAGCTGTTTTTT.